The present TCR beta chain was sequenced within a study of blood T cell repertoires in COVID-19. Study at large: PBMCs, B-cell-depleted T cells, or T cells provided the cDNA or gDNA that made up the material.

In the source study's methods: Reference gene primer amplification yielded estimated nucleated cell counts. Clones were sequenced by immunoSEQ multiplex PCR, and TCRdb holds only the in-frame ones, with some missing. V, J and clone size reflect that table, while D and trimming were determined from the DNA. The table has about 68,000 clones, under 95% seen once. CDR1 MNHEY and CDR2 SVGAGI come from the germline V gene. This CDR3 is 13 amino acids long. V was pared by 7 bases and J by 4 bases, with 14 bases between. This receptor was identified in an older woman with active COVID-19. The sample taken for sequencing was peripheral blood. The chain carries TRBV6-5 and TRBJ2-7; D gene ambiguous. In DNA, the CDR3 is TGTGCCAGCACCTCCCCGGGTGGGTACGAGCAGTACTTC. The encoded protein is CASTSPGGYEQYF.